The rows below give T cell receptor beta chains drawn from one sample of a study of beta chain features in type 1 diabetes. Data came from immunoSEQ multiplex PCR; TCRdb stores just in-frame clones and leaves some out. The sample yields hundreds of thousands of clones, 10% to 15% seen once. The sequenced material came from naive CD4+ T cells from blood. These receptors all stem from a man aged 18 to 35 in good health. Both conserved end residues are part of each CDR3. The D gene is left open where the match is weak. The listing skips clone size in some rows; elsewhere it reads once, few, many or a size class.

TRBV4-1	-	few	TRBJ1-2	TGCGCCAGCAGCCAAACACCCCTGGACTATGGCTACACCTTC	CASSQTPLDYGYTF
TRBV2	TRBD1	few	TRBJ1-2	TGTGCCAGCAGTCGCACGGACAGGGTGAACGGCTACACCTTC	CASSRTDRVNGYTF
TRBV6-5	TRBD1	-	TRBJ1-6	TGTGCCATTCGGGACAGGGATAATTCACCCCTCCACTTT	CAIRDRDNSPLHF
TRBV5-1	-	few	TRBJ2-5	TGCGCCAGCAACGGAATAGCTCCCCAAGAGACCCAGTACTTC	CASNGIAPQETQYF
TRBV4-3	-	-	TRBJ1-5	TGCGCCAGCAGCCAAGTAGTGAGGGAATGGTATCAGCCCCAGCATTTT	CASSQVVREWYQPQHF
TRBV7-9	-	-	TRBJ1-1	TGTGCCAGCAGCTCCACGGGGAACACTGAAGCTTTCTTT	CASSSTGNTEAFF
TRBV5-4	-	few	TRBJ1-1	TGTGCCAGCAGCTTGGGTGTCGGGAACACTGAAGCTTTCTTT	CASSLGVGNTEAFF
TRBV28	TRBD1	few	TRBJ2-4	TGTGCCAGCAGGCCCAGGGGGCAGCTAGCCAAAAACATTCAGTACTTC	CASRPRGQLAKNIQYF
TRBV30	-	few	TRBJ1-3	TGTGCCTTCACCCGGGGGGGAACTGGAAACACCATATATTTT	CAFTRGGTGNTIYF
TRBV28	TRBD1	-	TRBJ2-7	TGTGCCAGCAGTTCGTCCGGGACAGGGCCGGCCTACGAGCAGTACTTC	CASSSSGTGPAYEQYF
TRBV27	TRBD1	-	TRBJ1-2	TGTGCCAGCAGTTCTACAGGGGGCGGTGACTACACCTTC	CASSSTGGGDYTF
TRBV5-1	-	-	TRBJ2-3	TGCGCCAGCAGCTTGGAGTCAAGACAGGGCACAGATACGCAGTATTTT	CASSLESRQGTDTQYF
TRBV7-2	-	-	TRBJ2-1	TGTGCCAGCAGAACCACAGGGTACCAATACAATGAGCAGTTCTTC	CASRTTGYQYNEQFF
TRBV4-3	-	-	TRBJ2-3	TGCGCCAGCAGCCAAGATTCAGGGGAACCCACAGATACGCAGTATTTT	CASSQDSGEPTDTQYF
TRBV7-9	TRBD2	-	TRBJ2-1	TGTGCCAGCAGCCTCCGGTTGGCGGGAGGGGATGAGCAGTTCTTC	CASSLRLAGGDEQFF
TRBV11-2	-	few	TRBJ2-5	TGTGCCAGCAGCTTAGCAAGGGGGGGCCAAGAGACCCAGTACTTC	CASSLARGGQETQYF
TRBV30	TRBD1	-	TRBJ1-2	TGTGCCTGCCCGGGACAGTCTAACTATGGCTACACCTTC	CACPGQSNYGYTF
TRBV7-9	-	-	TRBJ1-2	TGTGCCAGCAGCCCTCAACTAAAATTC	CASSPQLKF
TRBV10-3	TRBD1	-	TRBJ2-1	TGTGCCATCAGTGAGTCGATAGGACAGGGCAGGAATGAGCAGTTCTTC	CAISESIGQGRNEQFF
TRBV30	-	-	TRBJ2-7	TGTGCCTGGAGTGACTCCCAAGGGGGCGAGCAGTACTTC	CAWSDSQGGEQYF
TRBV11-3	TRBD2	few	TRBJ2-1	TGTGCCAGCAGCTTATGGGGTAGCGGGGCAAACAATGAGCAGTTCTTC	CASSLWGSGANNEQFF
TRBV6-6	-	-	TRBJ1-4	TGTGCCAGCAGTGATGCGCCAGGGTCTAATGAAAAACTGTTTTTT	CASSDAPGSNEKLFF